These 5 T cell receptor beta chains came from one sample sequenced in a study of blood T cell repertoires in COVID-19. Sequenced by immunoSEQ multiplex PCR; TCRdb stores in-frame clones only, minus some. This sample yields about 270,000 clones, of which 80% to 90% are seen a single time; approximately 2.5% belongs to the top ten. Material: PBMCs or T cells enriched from blood (not recorded which). These TCRs come from a woman aged 18-29 years who had recovered from COVID-19.

The chain couples TRBV7-9 to TRBJ1-3; D gene ambiguous. Germline values: CDR1 SEHNR, CDR2 FQNEAQ (reference sequence). Trimming stripped 5 bases from V and 4 bases from J, with 9 bases between. The CDR3 extends over 13 amino acids. This CDR3 is CASSHRGGNTIYF. CDR3 DNA: TGTGCCAGCAGCCATCGAGGGGGAAACACCATATATTTT.

The chain links TRBV7-2 to TRBJ1-5; D is possibly TRBD1 (6 bases). The V and J ends lost 5 bases and 7 bases respectively, with 15 bases between them. From germline, CDR1 is SGHTA and CDR2 FQGNSA. The CDR3 has 14 residues. DNA of the CDR3: TGTGCCAGCAGCGACACCATGGGGGCACAGCCCCAGCATTTT. As protein: CASSDTMGAQPQHF.

The chain joins TRBV5-1 to TRBJ2-2, with 8 positions matching TRBD2. This CDR3 has 15 amino acids. Germline V lookup: CDR1 SGHRS, CDR2 YFSETQ. V shed 3 bases and J 0 bases; nucleotides not matched to a gene: 1. The CDR3 loop reads CASSSGGTNTGELFF. Here the CDR3 DNA reads TGCGCCAGCAGCTCGGGAGGGACGAACACCGGGGAGCTGTTTTTT. The full variable domain, rest sourced from reference TRBV5-1 and TRBJ2-2, is KAGVTQTPRYLIKTRGQQVTLSCSPISGHRSVSWYQQTPGQGLQFLFEYFSETQRNKGNFPGRFSGRQFSNSRSEMNVSTLELGDSALYLCASSSGGTNTGELFFGEGSRLTVL.

The count of this clone is one. This sequence joins TRBV20-1 and TRBJ1-5; D is unclear. This CDR3 has 14 residues. The germline gives CDR1 DFQATT, CDR2 SNEGSKA (reference sequence). Trimming stripped 3 bases from V and 5 bases from J, with 14 bases between. CDR3 sequence reads: CSASSSAVDQPQHF. CDR3 DNA sequence: TGCAGTGCTAGTAGTAGCGCGGTGGATCAGCCCCAGCATTTT.

The chain combines TRBV11-3 with TRBJ2-7; D unresolved. Germline assignment: CDR1 SGHNT and CDR2 YENEEA. The ends were cut back, 2 bases at V and 0 bases at J, with 8 bases in the middle. The CDR3 has 14 residues. The CDR3 loop reads CASSLSPSSYEQYF. For the CDR3, the DNA is TGTGCCAGCAGCTTATCCCCGAGCTCCTACGAGCAGTACTTC.